The text below deals with one T cell receptor (beta chain). The antigen is undetermined. One junction end does not reproduce the germline sequence, and a read error may be involved. TCR beta libraries were built from RNA through three nested multiplex PCR rounds using modified ARM-PCR. TCRB cDNA was made from around 450 ng total RNA. TCRdb itself ran the multiplex PCR reads through MiXCR, one entry per CDR3 protein. This sample yields about 15,000 distinct CDR3 sequences, of which 70% to 75% are seen a single time; roughly 52% belongs to the top ten. This specimen belongs to a study of tumor-infiltrating lymphocytes in glioblastoma multiforme. Overall study results and limits: Unequal TCR RNA per T cell might skew measured clone sizes. The T cells in this sample were not sorted into functional subsets. TCR plus mutation findings rest on a single glioblastoma patient.

This TCR was recovered from a male donor with glioblastoma. The sequencing input was brain tumor tissue.

The CDR3 is CSVEENVGRLNTEAFF. As DNA, the CDR3 is TGCAGCGTGGAAGAAAACGTGGGCCGGTTAAACACTGAAGCTTTCTTT. This chain joins TRBV29-1 and TRBJ1-1; D is unresolved. The CDR3 extends over 16 amino acids. CDR1 SQVTM and CDR2 ANQGSEA come from the germline V gene.